A single sample gave rise to the 9 T cell receptor beta chains below, sequenced in a study of T-cell memory formation after mild COVID-19. TCRdb fed the 5' RACE reads into MiXCR, producing one record per CDR3 protein. The sample records about 350,000 distinct CDR3 sequences, more than 20% being singletons. The sequencing sample was made of PBMCs or a T cell subset sorted from them (not recorded which). These receptors all come from a man aged 18 to 30 who had mild COVID-19 (a few samples of this study predate the infection). Cell type and time point are not known.

The rearrangement uses TRBV20-1 and TRBJ2-1; 8 bases map to TRBD1. V gave up 3 bases and J gave up 5 bases; unmatched junction bases: 9. The CDR3 extends over 15 amino acids. Germline V gene data show CDR1 as DFQATT and CDR2 as SNEGSKA (reference sequence). The CDR3: CSARLIGDRNNEQFF. The CDR3, as DNA: TGCAGTGCTAGGCTCATAGGGGACAGGAACAATGAGCAGTTCTTC.

This clonotype was seen only a few times. V gene TRBV15 combines with J gene TRBJ2-5; D gene ambiguous. Germline values: CDR1 LNHNV, CDR2 YYDKDF (reference sequence). The germline V and J ends were trimmed by 0 bases and 2 bases, with 7 bases remaining between them. The CDR3 contains 14 residues. The CDR3 sequence: CATSRDWGQETQYF. DNA for the CDR3: TGTGCCACCAGCAGAGATTGGGGTCAAGAGACCCAGTACTTC. Together with reference TRBV15 and TRBJ2-5, the CDR3 gives the full variable domain: DAMVIQNPRYQVTQFGKPVTLSCSQTLNHNVMYWYQQKSSQAPKLLFHYYDKDFNNEADTPDNFQSRRPNTSFCFLDIRSPGLGDTAMYLCATSRDWGQETQYFGPGTRLLVL.

The chain joins TRBV4-1 to TRBJ1-1; D not resolved. CDR3 size: 11 residues. Germline V gene sequence: CDR1 MGHRA, CDR2 YSYEKL. V was clipped by 6 bases and J by 3 bases, with 5 bases between them. The CDR3: CASRGYTEAFF. The CDR3 DNA reads TGCGCCAGCAGGGGGTACACTGAAGCTTTCTTT.

The rearrangement links TRBV9 to TRBJ1-1; TRBD1 matches at 9 bases. Losses at the gene ends were 3 bases for V and 1 base for J; bases not matched to a gene: 7. Germline V gives CDR1 SGDLS, CDR2 YYNGEE. There are 16 residues in the CDR3. CDR3 DNA sequence: TGTGCCAGCAGCGCCGGGACAGGGACTGGGAACACTGAAGCTTTCTTT. It encodes CASSAGTGTGNTEAFF.

This clonotype came up a few times. The chain joins TRBV7-2 to TRBJ1-3, with D hard to call. The CDR3 is made up of 13 amino acids. V shed 4 bases and J shed 1 base, with 5 bases lying between them. Looked up from germline, CDR1 is SGHTA and CDR2 is FQGNSA. This chain's CDR3 is CASSSASGNTIYF. The CDR3 DNA reads as TGTGCCAGCAGCTCGGCGTCTGGAAACACCATATATTTT.

This sequence joins TRBV7-9 and TRBJ2-3, with unresolved D. The CDR3 has 16 amino acids. The germline V and J ends were trimmed by 5 bases and 0 bases, with 15 bases remaining between them. Germline CDR1 SEHNR, CDR2 FQNEAQ (reference sequence). DNA of the CDR3: TGTGCCAGCAGCATCCGTAGCTGGGTGAGCACAGATACGCAGTATTTT. Its protein is CASSIRSWVSTDTQYF.

V is TRBV12-3 or TRBV12-4 and J is TRBJ1-2; a weak D match, TRBD1 (6 bases). The CDR3 is 15 amino acids. Trimming shortened V by 7 bases and J by 7 bases, and 22 bases separated the two germline ends. CDR3 sequence: CASTSQGSPGGGYTF. CDR3 bases: TGTGCCAGCACTTCTCAGGGGTCCCCTGGTGGTGGCTACACCTTC.

The J gene is TRBJ2-5, the V gene TRBV6-5; the D gene could be TRBD1 or TRBD2 (5 bases each). Trimming shortened V by 0 bases and J by 4 bases, and 15 bases separated the two germline ends. CDR1 and CDR2 from the germline V gene are MNHEY and SVGAGI. The CDR3 spans 16 residues. Written as DNA, the CDR3 is TGTGCCAGCAGTTACTCGAATAGGGTTGGGACAGAGACCCAGTACTTC. It specifies CASSYSNRVGTETQYF.

The gene calls are TRBV3-1 and TRBJ1-2, with D possibly being TRBD1 (5 bases). Germline V gives CDR1 LGHDT, CDR2 YNNKEL (reference sequence). The ends were cut back, 1 base at V and 6 bases at J, with 12 bases in the middle. The CDR3 runs to 14 residues. DNA for the CDR3: TGTGCCAGCAGCCAAGTTGAGGGGTTGAATGGCTACACCTTC. Protein product: CASSQVEGLNGYTF.